The next 5 T cell receptor beta chains were all read from a single sample in a study of technical replicates of blood from a few donors. Clones were sequenced by immunoSEQ multiplex PCR, and TCRdb holds only the in-frame ones, with some missing. Of about 95,000 clones detected, roughly 95% appear once; the ten largest clones hold 0.34%. Sequences were obtained from T cells isolated from PBMCs. These receptor sequences come from a human donor in good health.

The V gene is TRBV5-1, the J gene TRBJ1-1; D ambiguous. Germline CDR1 SGHRS, CDR2 YFSETQ. Trimming stripped 0 bases from V and 3 bases from J, with 9 bases between. The CDR3 totals 14 residues. CDR3 nucleotides: TGCGCCAGCAGCTTGGTGTTGGAGGACACTGAAGCTTTCTTT. The encoded protein is CASSLVLEDTEAFF.

V and J are TRBV4-2 and TRBJ2-7; D remains ambiguous. V lost 3 bases and J lost 3, with 9 bases in between. The CDR3 sequence is 13 residues long. From germline, CDR1 is LGHNA and CDR2 YNFKEQ. The CDR3 DNA is TGTGCCAGCAGCCAGGGCTTCAGCTACGAGCAGTACTTC. This sequence encodes CASSQGFSYEQYF.

This chain links TRBV15 with TRBJ2-4; D is unclear. The CDR3 totals 11 residues. V was shortened by 8 bases and J by 5 bases, with 7 bases between the two germline ends. Germline V lookup: CDR1 LNHNV, CDR2 YYDKDF (reference sequence). The CDR3 loop is CATAAENIQYF. Written as DNA, the CDR3 is TGTGCCACCGCGGCAGAAAACATTCAGTACTTC.

The rearrangement links TRBV30 to TRBJ2-2; no reliable D call. Trimming cost V 5 bases and J 5 bases, with 9 bases left between them. The CDR3 sequence is 12 residues long. CDR1 is GTSNPN, CDR2 SVGIG, per germline (reference sequence). CDR3 bases: TGTGCCTGGTCCCCCTTTACCGGGGAGCTGTTTTTT. Translation gives CAWSPFTGELFF. The entire variable domain, with the rest obtained from reference TRBV30 and TRBJ2-2, is as follows: SQTIHQWPATLVQPVGSPLSLECTVEGTSNPNLYWYRQAAGRGLQLLFYSVGIGQISSEVPQNLSASRPQDRQFILSSKKLLLSDSGFYLCAWSPFTGELFFGEGSRLTVL.

The V and J genes are TRBV6-5 and TRBJ1-6; TRBD1 is a possible D gene (5 bases). Per the germline V gene, CDR1 is MNHEY and CDR2 is SVGAGI. V was pared by 5 bases and J by 7 bases, with 15 bases between. The CDR3 has 15 residues. As DNA, the CDR3 is TGTGCCAGCAGTAAGGATGGGGGGTCCAATTCACCCCTCCACTTT. Translated: CASSKDGGSNSPLHF.